These T cell receptor beta chains were read from a single sample in a study of beta chain features in type 1 diabetes. Sequencing used immunoSEQ multiplex PCR; TCRdb keeps in-frame clones, though not all of them. Of nearly 350,000 clones listed, 7% to 10% are singletons. Sequenced: central memory CD4+ T cells from blood. Source of these receptors: a man younger than 45 with type 1 diabetes. Both conserved end residues are part of each CDR3. D genes are given only for firm matches. For some rows the clone size is stated as once, few or many, or as a class when expanded; others skip it.

CDR3 length: 17; V gene: TRBV27; clone size: .; D gene: TRBD1; J gene: TRBJ1-6; CDR3 protein: CASRITGTGGYFSPLHF; CDR3 DNA: TGTGCCAGCAGGATAACCGGGACAGGAGGGTATTTTTCACCCCTCCACTTT
CDR3 length: 14; V gene: TRBV13; clone size: many; D gene: .; J gene: TRBJ2-4; CDR3 protein: CASGRGGGKNIQYF; CDR3 DNA: TGTGCCAGCGGGAGAGGGGGAGGCAAAAACATTCAGTACTTC
CDR3 length: 13; V gene: TRBV29-1; clone size: .; D gene: .; J gene: TRBJ1-4; CDR3 protein: CSVPSPMTEKLFF; CDR3 DNA: TGCAGCGTTCCTTCGCCGATGACTGAAAAACTGTTTTTT
CDR3 length: 13; V gene: TRBV19; clone size: .; D gene: .; J gene: TRBJ2-1; CDR3 protein: CASSMQSYNEQFF; CDR3 DNA: TGTGCCAGTAGTATGCAGTCCTACAATGAGCAGTTCTTC
CDR3 length: 14; V gene: TRBV5-1; clone size: few; D gene: TRBD1; J gene: TRBJ1-1; CDR3 protein: CASSQTGVTAEAFF; CDR3 DNA: TGCGCCAGCAGCCAAACAGGGGTCACCGCTGAAGCTTTCTTT
CDR3 length: 15; V gene: TRBV4-3; clone size: .; D gene: .; J gene: TRBJ2-1; CDR3 protein: CASSQDPRWDNEQFF; CDR3 DNA: TGCGCCAGCAGCCAAGATCCGAGGTGGGACAATGAGCAGTTCTTC
CDR3 length: 13; V gene: TRBV29-1; clone size: few; D gene: .; J gene: TRBJ1-1; CDR3 protein: CSAANRGDTEAFF; CDR3 DNA: TGCAGCGCCGCCAATCGGGGGGACACTGAAGCTTTCTTT
CDR3 length: 14; V gene: TRBV5-4; clone size: few; D gene: .; J gene: TRBJ1-2; CDR3 protein: CASSRQDGNYGYTF; CDR3 DNA: TGTGCCAGCAGTCGACAGGACGGCAACTATGGCTACACCTTC
CDR3 length: 13; V gene: TRBV18; clone size: few; D gene: .; J gene: TRBJ1-6; CDR3 protein: CASSPPDRSPLHF; CDR3 DNA: TGTGCCAGCTCACCACCGGACCGTTCACCCCTCCACTTT
CDR3 length: 15; V gene: TRBV4-3; clone size: .; D gene: .; J gene: TRBJ2-2; CDR3 protein: CASSPGPDGTGELFF; CDR3 DNA: TGCGCCAGCAGCCCCGGGCCGGATGGCACCGGGGAGCTGTTTTTT
CDR3 length: 13; V gene: TRBV11-2; clone size: .; D gene: TRBD1; J gene: TRBJ2-7; CDR3 protein: CASSQDRAYEQYF; CDR3 DNA: TGTGCCAGCAGCCAAGACAGGGCGTACGAGCAGTACTTC
CDR3 length: 14; V gene: TRBV28; clone size: .; D gene: .; J gene: TRBJ1-4; CDR3 protein: CASRTPGANEKLFF; CDR3 DNA: TGTGCCAGCAGGACCCCTGGGGCTAATGAAAAACTGTTTTTT
CDR3 length: 11; V gene: TRBV29-1; clone size: .; D gene: .; J gene: TRBJ1-2; CDR3 protein: CSVPKDRGYTF; CDR3 DNA: TGCAGCGTTCCTAAAGATCGTGGCTACACCTTC
CDR3 length: 14; V gene: TRBV7-2; clone size: .; D gene: TRBD1; J gene: TRBJ2-3; CDR3 protein: CASGLGTGTDTQYF; CDR3 DNA: TGTGCCAGCGGCCTTGGGACAGGCACAGATACGCAGTATTTT
CDR3 length: 15; V gene: TRBV6-6; clone size: .; D gene: .; J gene: TRBJ2-3; CDR3 protein: CASSLGGQGTDTQYF; CDR3 DNA: TGTGCCAGCAGTTTGGGGGGGCAAGGCACAGATACGCAGTATTTT
CDR3 length: 14; V gene: TRBV5-1; clone size: .; D gene: .; J gene: TRBJ2-7; CDR3 protein: CASSLDPESYEQYF; CDR3 DNA: TGCGCCAGCAGCTTGGATCCAGAATCCTACGAGCAGTACTTC
CDR3 length: 15; V gene: TRBV15; clone size: few; D gene: TRBD1; J gene: TRBJ1-2; CDR3 protein: CATNLRQGVDYGYTF; CDR3 DNA: TGTGCCACCAACCTAAGACAGGGGGTGGACTATGGCTACACCTTC
CDR3 length: 14; V gene: TRBV5-1; clone size: few; D gene: .; J gene: TRBJ2-5; CDR3 protein: CASSLGDVQETQYF; CDR3 DNA: TGCGCCAGCAGCTTGGGGGACGTTCAAGAGACCCAGTACTTC
CDR3 length: 13; V gene: TRBV7-2; clone size: few; D gene: .; J gene: TRBJ2-2; CDR3 protein: CASKTGDTGELFF; CDR3 DNA: TGTGCCAGCAAGACCGGGGACACCGGGGAGCTGTTTTTT
CDR3 length: 13; V gene: TRBV5-1; clone size: .; D gene: .; J gene: TRBJ2-3; CDR3 protein: CASRVLGTDTQYF; CDR3 DNA: TGCGCCAGCAGGGTGTTAGGCACAGATACGCAGTATTTT
CDR3 length: 15; V gene: TRBV4-3; clone size: few; D gene: .; J gene: TRBJ2-5; CDR3 protein: CASSQERASMETQYF; CDR3 DNA: TGCGCCAGCAGCCAAGAAAGGGCTAGCATGGAGACCCAGTACTTC
CDR3 length: 13; V gene: TRBV5-1; clone size: few; D gene: .; J gene: TRBJ2-1; CDR3 protein: CASAEPTYNEQFF; CDR3 DNA: TGCGCCAGCGCAGAACCAACCTACAATGAGCAGTTCTTC
CDR3 length: 15; V gene: TRBV21-1; clone size: few; D gene: .; J gene: TRBJ1-3; CDR3 protein: CASSSRQGWGNTIYF; CDR3 DNA: TGTGCCAGCAGCAGTCGACAGGGCTGGGGAAACACCATATATTTT
CDR3 length: 13; V gene: TRBV30; clone size: .; D gene: .; J gene: TRBJ1-1; CDR3 protein: CASTLHGNTEAFF; CDR3 DNA: TGTGCCTCGACCCTCCATGGGAACACTGAAGCTTTCTTT
CDR3 length: 14; V gene: TRBV28; clone size: few; D gene: TRBD1; J gene: TRBJ1-2; CDR3 protein: CASSSGHQGDGYTF; CDR3 DNA: TGTGCCAGCAGTTCGGGACATCAGGGGGATGGCTACACCTTC
CDR3 length: 17; V gene: TRBV13; clone size: few; D gene: .; J gene: TRBJ1-3; CDR3 protein: CASSFFGGPGPGNTIYF; CDR3 DNA: TGTGCCAGCAGCTTCTTCGGGGGTCCGGGGCCTGGAAACACCATATATTTT
CDR3 length: 12; V gene: TRBV6-1; clone size: .; D gene: TRBD1; J gene: TRBJ1-5; CDR3 protein: CASRTGGQPQHF; CDR3 DNA: TGTGCCAGCAGGACAGGGGGTCAGCCCCAGCATTTT
CDR3 length: 14; V gene: TRBV5-1; clone size: .; D gene: .; J gene: TRBJ1-6; CDR3 protein: CASRFTRDNSPLHF; CDR3 DNA: TGCGCCAGCAGGTTTACCAGGGACAATTCACCCCTCCACTTT
CDR3 length: 13; V gene: TRBV4-3; clone size: few; D gene: .; J gene: TRBJ2-5; CDR3 protein: CASSQEVLETQYF; CDR3 DNA: TGCGCCAGCAGCCAAGAAGTGCTAGAGACCCAGTACTTC
CDR3 length: 12; V gene: TRBV28; clone size: few; D gene: .; J gene: TRBJ2-2; CDR3 protein: CASSSNTGELFF; CDR3 DNA: TGTGCCAGCAGTTCGAACACCGGGGAGCTGTTTTTT
CDR3 length: 16; V gene: TRBV10-3; clone size: .; D gene: .; J gene: TRBJ2-5; CDR3 protein: CAISEEGLGARPTQYF; CDR3 DNA: TGTGCCATCAGTGAGGAGGGCCTCGGTGCTCGGCCGACCCAGTACTTC
CDR3 length: 14; V gene: TRBV7-2; clone size: .; D gene: .; J gene: TRBJ2-5; CDR3 protein: CASTLDYTQETQYF; CDR3 DNA: TGTGCCAGCACCCTGGACTACACACAAGAGACCCAGTACTTC
CDR3 length: 11; V gene: TRBV18; clone size: .; D gene: .; J gene: TRBJ1-2; CDR3 protein: CASSDNYGYTF; CDR3 DNA: TGTGCCAGCTCAGATAACTATGGCTACACCTTC
CDR3 length: 12; V gene: TRBV7-2; clone size: .; D gene: .; J gene: TRBJ2-2; CDR3 protein: CASSPFTGELFF; CDR3 DNA: TGTGCCAGCAGCCCTTTCACCGGGGAGCTGTTTTTT
CDR3 length: 16; V gene: TRBV27; clone size: .; D gene: .; J gene: TRBJ2-1; CDR3 protein: CASSLSTTDPYNEQFF; CDR3 DNA: TGTGCCAGCAGTTTATCTACCACGGACCCTTACAATGAGCAGTTCTTC
CDR3 length: 13; V gene: TRBV29-1; clone size: many; D gene: .; J gene: TRBJ2-7; CDR3 protein: CSVGTLSQYEQYF; CDR3 DNA: TGCAGCGTTGGAACCCTATCCCAATACGAGCAGTACTTC
CDR3 length: 14; V gene: TRBV9; clone size: few; D gene: .; J gene: TRBJ2-7; CDR3 protein: CASSVEVEPYEQYF; CDR3 DNA: TGTGCCAGCAGCGTAGAAGTGGAACCCTACGAGCAGTACTTC
CDR3 length: 14; V gene: TRBV19; clone size: many; D gene: .; J gene: TRBJ2-7; CDR3 protein: CASSIAAGNYEQYF; CDR3 DNA: TGTGCCAGTAGTATTGCCGCAGGGAACTACGAGCAGTACTTC
CDR3 length: 14; V gene: TRBV19; clone size: few; D gene: .; J gene: TRBJ1-1; CDR3 protein: CASSMQRASTEAFF; CDR3 DNA: TGTGCCAGTAGTATGCAGAGGGCTAGCACTGAAGCTTTCTTT
CDR3 length: 15; V gene: TRBV6-1; clone size: .; D gene: .; J gene: TRBJ2-5; CDR3 protein: CASSRPPLGSETQYF; CDR3 DNA: TGTGCCAGCAGTCGACCTCCGCTAGGATCAGAGACCCAGTACTTC
CDR3 length: 13; V gene: TRBV19; clone size: few; D gene: .; J gene: TRBJ1-5; CDR3 protein: CASSISPRQPQHF; CDR3 DNA: TGTGCCAGTAGTATTAGCCCTCGGCAGCCCCAGCATTTT
CDR3 length: 12; V gene: TRBV19; clone size: many; D gene: .; J gene: TRBJ2-5; CDR3 protein: CASSHRDQTQYF; CDR3 DNA: TGTGCCAGTAGTCACCGGGACCAGACCCAGTACTTC
CDR3 length: 15; V gene: TRBV18; clone size: .; D gene: TRBD2; J gene: TRBJ2-3; CDR3 protein: CASSHERGSTDTQYF; CDR3 DNA: TGTGCCAGCTCACACGAGCGGGGTAGCACAGATACGCAGTATTTT
CDR3 length: 14; V gene: TRBV5-1; clone size: few; D gene: TRBD1; J gene: TRBJ1-2; CDR3 protein: CASSLEGRGPGYTF; CDR3 DNA: TGCGCCAGCAGCTTGGAGGGCAGGGGGCCTGGCTACACCTTC
CDR3 length: 15; V gene: TRBV7-2; clone size: .; D gene: .; J gene: TRBJ1-5; CDR3 protein: CASSLYEGGNQPQHF; CDR3 DNA: TGTGCCAGCAGCTTATACGAGGGAGGCAATCAGCCCCAGCATTTT
CDR3 length: 15; V gene: TRBV21-1; clone size: many; D gene: .; J gene: TRBJ2-7; CDR3 protein: CASSKAPEGRYEQYF; CDR3 DNA: TGTGCCAGCAGCAAGGCCCCCGAGGGGCGGTACGAGCAGTACTTC
CDR3 length: 13; V gene: TRBV7-2; clone size: few; D gene: TRBD2; J gene: TRBJ2-1; CDR3 protein: CASSSSPRTSQFF; CDR3 DNA: TGTGCCAGCAGCTCGAGCCCCAGGACTAGCCAGTTCTTC
CDR3 length: 17; V gene: TRBV9; clone size: few; D gene: .; J gene: TRBJ1-2; CDR3 protein: CASSLAGFSGINYGYTF; CDR3 DNA: TGTGCCAGCAGCCTCGCGGGTTTTAGTGGAATCAACTATGGCTACACCTTC
CDR3 length: 15; V gene: TRBV18; clone size: .; D gene: .; J gene: TRBJ2-2; CDR3 protein: CASSPGLLNTGELFF; CDR3 DNA: TGTGCCAGCTCACCGGGACTCCTGAACACCGGGGAGCTGTTTTTT
CDR3 length: 12; V gene: TRBV11-2; clone size: .; D gene: .; J gene: TRBJ2-1; CDR3 protein: CASSLFSTGQFF; CDR3 DNA: TGTGCCAGCAGCTTATTCAGTACAGGGCAGTTCTTC
CDR3 length: 12; V gene: TRBV28; clone size: .; D gene: .; J gene: TRBJ2-7; CDR3 protein: CASSYRDYEQYF; CDR3 DNA: TGTGCCAGCAGCTACCGGGACTACGAGCAGTACTTC
CDR3 length: 16; V gene: TRBV7-8; clone size: few; D gene: TRBD2; J gene: TRBJ2-3; CDR3 protein: CASSSDLAGSTDTQYF; CDR3 DNA: TGTGCCAGCAGCTCCGATCTAGCGGGGAGCACAGATACGCAGTATTTT
CDR3 length: 16; V gene: TRBV10-1; clone size: .; D gene: TRBD1; J gene: TRBJ2-1; CDR3 protein: CASSEGGTGGINEQFF; CDR3 DNA: TGCGCCAGCAGTGAGGGGGGGACAGGAGGAATCAATGAGCAGTTCTTC
CDR3 length: 13; V gene: TRBV5-6; clone size: few; D gene: .; J gene: TRBJ2-5; CDR3 protein: CASSLAHAETQYF; CDR3 DNA: TGTGCCAGCAGCTTGGCACATGCGGAGACCCAGTACTTC